This TCR beta chain is from a study of T cells in Graves' hyperthyroidism and ophthalmopathy. Across the whole study: Upon initial diagnosis and before any treatment, peripheral blood was collected. Study-wide findings and caveats: Stable hyperthyroidism was separated from ophthalmopathy by a model based on 13 V-J features. Ophthalmopathy prediction by the model preceded onset by a median approximately 5.9 months.

This clonotype was seen ten or more times. Its antigen is not identified. This CDR3 comprises 17 residues. Germline lookup yields CDR1 SGHRS and CDR2 YFSETQ. J gave up 5 bases and V 2 bases, and 9 bases lay outside the gene matches. Clinical symptoms, serum thyroxine and TRAb, thyroid ultrasound and orbital computed tomography together formed the diagnostic basis. Amplification of TCR beta CDR3 regions was performed using RNA transcripts as template. Primed by the HTBI set, a first-round RT-PCR was run on the TCR CDR3. MiXCR was run by TCRdb on the multiplex PCR reads, yielding one entry per CDR3 protein. The data show approximately 380,000 distinct CDR3 sequences, about 18% seen once.

The clonotype originates from a man between 18 and 29 years old with Graves' ophthalmopathy. The chain is built from TRBV5-1 and TRBJ2-3; 12 bases line up with TRBD2. The sequenced material came from blood. The DNA for the CDR3 is TGCGCCAGCAGCTTTCCTCGGACTAGCGGGGCGGGAGATACGCAGTATTTT. Protein sequence: CASSFPRTSGAGDTQYF. Looking up the rest from reference TRBV5-1 and TRBJ2-3 gives the full variable domain: KAGVTQTPRYLIKTRGQQVTLSCSPISGHRSVSWYQQTPGQGLQFLFEYFSETQRNKGNFPGRFSGRQFSNSRSEMNVSTLELGDSALYLCASSFPRTSGAGDTQYFGPGTRLTVL.